The 32 T cell receptor beta chains reported below all come from one sample, sequenced in a study of T cell responses to AZD1222 COVID-19 vaccine. Some clones are missing from TCRdb's copy, which holds only in-frame ones; the method was immunoSEQ multiplex PCR. Found here are 100,000 to 150,000 clones, 80% to 90% of them singletons; the top ten hold 1.5% to 2%. The sequencing used peripheral blood, collected on day 0 of AZD1222 vaccination. Receptors originate from an adult in good health.

J is TRBJ1-1 and V is TRBV25-1; D unclear. Looked up from germline, CDR1 is MGHDK and CDR2 is SYGVNS. This CDR3 region has 11 residues. The ends were cut back, 11 bases at V and 1 base at J, with 8 bases in the middle. In DNA, the CDR3 is TGTGCCTCCCAGAGGAACACTGAAGCTTTCTTT. It encodes CASQRNTEAFF.

This clone was observed a few times. V and J are TRBV7-6 and TRBJ1-6; maybe TRBD1 (6 bases). This CDR3 spans 14 amino acids. The germline V gene encodes CDR1 SGHVS and CDR2 FNYEAQ. V was shortened by 3 bases and J by 6 bases, with 9 bases between the two germline ends. The CDR3 bases are TGTGCCAGCAGCTTGGGAGGGGGTAATTCACCCCTCCACTTT. This gives the protein CASSLGGGNSPLHF.

This clone has only one observation. The gene calls are TRBV27 and TRBJ1-2; unclear D gene. Germline-derived CDR1 and CDR2 are MNHEY and SMNVEV (reference sequence). V was clipped by 5 bases and J by 1 base, with 14 bases between them. This CDR3 contains 15 residues. The CDR3 protein is CASSRAQPGNYGYTF. CDR3 nucleotides: TGTGCCAGCAGTCGCGCCCAACCGGGTAACTATGGCTACACCTTC.

The chain links TRBV7-8 to TRBJ2-7; 7 nucleotides match TRBD1. This CDR3 contains 14 residues. J gave up 6 bases and V 0 bases, and 5 bases lay outside the gene matches. Germline CDR1 is SGHVS and CDR2 is FQNEAQ. The CDR3 loop is CASSLARAGGEQYF. The CDR3 DNA reads TGTGCCAGCAGCTTAGCTAGAGCAGGGGGCGAGCAGTACTTC. The entire variable domain, with the rest obtained from reference TRBV7-8 and TRBJ2-7, is as follows: GAGVSQSPRYKVAKRGQDVALRCDPISGHVSLFWYQQALGQGPEFLTYFQNEAQLDKSGLPSDRFFAERPEGSVSTLKIQRTQQEDSAVYLCASSLARAGGEQYFGPGTRLTVT.

The rearrangement links TRBV12-5 to TRBJ2-1, with 9 bases that match TRBD2. Trimming removed 4 bases from V and 5 bases from J; junction bases left unmatched: 12. This CDR3 comprises 17 residues. Germline values: CDR1 LGHNT, CDR2 FRNRAP. CDR3 sequence (DNA): TGTGCTAGTGGTTCCCACCGAGCGGGAGGTCTTCACAATGAGCAGTTCTTC. Amino acids: CASGSHRAGGLHNEQFF.

In its sample, this clone was seen once. This chain uses TRBV7-9 with TRBJ2-7; D remains ambiguous. Germline values: CDR1 SEHNR, CDR2 FQNEAQ (reference sequence). CDR3 length: 12 amino acids. Deletions cut 1 base from V and 1 base from J, with 2 bases between. This CDR3 reads CASSLGSYEQYF. DNA of the CDR3: TGTGCCAGCAGCTTAGGGTCCTACGAGCAGTACTTC. The variable domain in full, completed from reference TRBV7-9 and TRBJ2-7, reads DTGVSQNPRHKITKRGQNVTFRCDPISEHNRLYWYRQTLGQGPEFLTYFQNEAQLEKSRLLSDRFSAERPKGSFSTLEIQRTEQGDSAMYLCASSLGSYEQYFGPGTRLTVT.

The chain recombines TRBV5-1 with TRBJ2-3; TRBD1 is a possible D gene (6 bases). Germline loops: CDR1 SGHRS, CDR2 YFSETQ. This CDR3 is 15 amino acids long. Trimming shortened V by 0 bases and J by 2 bases, and 10 bases separated the two germline ends. CDR3 region: CASSLGQGTTDTQYF. In DNA form, the CDR3 reads TGCGCCAGCAGCTTGGGGCAGGGGACCACAGATACGCAGTATTTT.

The rearrangement uses TRBV5-1 and TRBJ1-4, with 9 bases identical to TRBD1. The junction had 3 bases not matched to a gene; V was cut back by 4 bases and J by 2 bases. This CDR3 has 15 amino acids. The germline V gene has CDR1 SGHRS and CDR2 YFSETQ. Here the CDR3 DNA reads TGCGCCAGCAGCGGCGGACAGGGGACTAATGAAAAACTGTTTTTT. Translated, it gives CASSGGQGTNEKLFF.

V usage is TRBV10-3 and J usage is TRBJ1-4; a weak D match, TRBD1 (6 bases). The J call could be wrong; TRBJ2-2 is a better fit for the DNA end. Germline V lookup: CDR1 ENHRY, CDR2 SYGVKD. The CDR3 extends over 12 amino acids. CDR3 in DNA: TGTGCCATCAGTGAGGACAGGGGGGAGCTGTTTTTT. It encodes CAISEDRGELFF.

The CDR3 protein is CASSFGSLNTEAFF. For the CDR3, the DNA is TGTGCCAGCAGCTTTGGGAGTTTGAACACTGAAGCTTTCTTT. This sequence joins TRBV7-9 and TRBJ1-1; no reliable D call. The V and J ends lost 3 bases and 0 bases respectively, with 8 bases between them. The CDR3 is 14 residues long. The germline V gene has CDR1 SEHNR and CDR2 FQNEAQ (reference sequence).

The chain joins TRBV10-3 to TRBJ2-5, with TRBD1 matching 10 bases. V lost 8 bases and J lost 5; bases outside the gene matches: 5. The CDR3 loop spans 13 amino acids. Germline loops: CDR1 ENHRY, CDR2 SYGVKD. The CDR3 bases are TGTGCCATCCGGGGACAGGGGACGGAGACCCAGTACTTC. Residues: CAIRGQGTETQYF.

V and J are TRBV4-3 and TRBJ1-3; no reliable D call. Trimming removed 0 bases at V and 1 base at J, with 7 bases between. This CDR3 spans 15 amino acids. The V gene's germline CDR1 is LGHNA and CDR2 YSLEER. The CDR3 is CASSQDRTSGNTIYF. The DNA for the CDR3 is TGCGCCAGCAGCCAAGACAGGACGTCTGGAAACACCATATATTTT.

The V call is TRBV19, the J call TRBJ1-2, with 10 nucleotides matching TRBD1. The CDR3 loop spans 17 amino acids. V dropped 7 bases and J dropped 6; count of bases not matched to a gene: 17. Germline V CDR1 and CDR2: LNHDA, SQIVND (reference sequence). The CDR3 loop reads CASKKSPGTGDLHGYTF. CDR3 in DNA: TGTGCCAGTAAGAAAAGTCCCGGGACAGGGGACTTGCATGGCTACACCTTC. Using reference TRBV19 and TRBJ1-2 for the parts outside the CDR3, the full variable domain is DGGITQSPKYLFRKEGQNVTLSCEQNLNHDAMYWYRQDPGQGLRLIYYSQIVNDFQKGDIAEGYSVSREKKESFPLTVTSAQKNPTAFYLCASKKSPGTGDLHGYTFGSGTRLTVV.

The chain has TRBV6-5 and TRBJ1-1; 10 nucleotides agree with TRBD1. J was trimmed by 0 bases and V by 6 bases; bases with no gene match: 4. Germline V CDR1 and CDR2: MNHEY, SVGAGI. CDR3 length equals 15 residues. The CDR3 coding sequence is TGTGCCAGCAGGAAGACAGGGGGCATGAACACTGAAGCTTTCTTT. Encoded protein: CASRKTGGMNTEAFF.

This sequence joins TRBV9 and TRBJ2-7; perhaps TRBD1 as D (5 bases). The germline gives CDR1 SGDLS, CDR2 YYNGEE. V was trimmed by 1 base and J by 2 bases, leaving 13 bases between them. The CDR3 is 15 residues long. The CDR3 DNA is TGTGCCAGCAGCGTATTCTCTAGGGGCCCCTACGAGCAGTACTTC. Translating gives CASSVFSRGPYEQYF.

In nucleotides, the CDR3 is TGTGCCAGCTCACCAGCCCTAGCGGGAACATACAATGAGCAGTTCTTC. Its translation: CASSPALAGTYNEQFF. The V call is TRBV18, the J call TRBJ2-1, with 9 bases matching TRBD2. The germline gives CDR1 KGHSH, CDR2 LQKENI. The V segment lost 2 bases and the J segment 4 bases; nucleotides outside the gene matches: 6. This CDR3 comprises 16 residues.

The CDR3 bases are TGTGCCACCAGCAGCCCTCTGGGACTAGCGGGAGGAGATACGCAGTATTTT. Protein product: CATSSPLGLAGGDTQYF. The V and J genes are TRBV15 and TRBJ2-3, with 15 bases matching TRBD2. The V segment lost 3 bases and the J segment 5 bases; nucleotides outside the gene matches: 6. CDR3 length equals 17 residues. Germline CDR1 reads LNHNV; CDR2 reads YYDKDF (reference sequence).

The chain employs TRBV5-1 and TRBJ1-1, with 10 bases fitting TRBD1. V shed 3 bases and J 4 bases; nucleotides not matched to a gene: 9. The germline V gene has CDR1 SGHRS and CDR2 YFSETQ. The CDR3 runs to 16 residues. The CDR3 DNA sequence: TGCGCCAGCAGCTCGCTGACAGGGGGCCGAGCCACTGAAGCTTTCTTT. Translation: CASSSLTGGRATEAFF.

The chain couples TRBV7-2 to TRBJ2-2; D may be TRBD2 (6 bases). The germline V gene encodes CDR1 SGHTA and CDR2 FQGNSA. The CDR3 runs 16 residues. The ends were cut back, 4 bases at V and 0 bases at J, with 12 bases in the middle. The CDR3: CASSSEGRTNTGELFF. For the CDR3, the DNA is TGTGCCAGCAGCTCGGAGGGACGGACGAACACCGGGGAGCTGTTTTTT. The complete variable domain, with remaining parts taken from reference TRBV7-2 and TRBJ2-2, reads GAGVSQSPSNKVTEKGKDVELRCDPISGHTALYWYRQSLGQGLEFLIYFQGNSAPDKSGLPSDRFSAERTGGSVSTLTIQRTQQEDSAVYLCASSSEGRTNTGELFFGEGSRLTVL.

This chain links TRBV10-2 with TRBJ2-7; TRBD2 matches at 7 bases. Germline CDR1 WSHSY, CDR2 SAAADI. Unmatched junction bases numbered 7, after V lost 8 bases and J lost 6 bases. This CDR3 spans 12 amino acids. CDR3 coding DNA: TGCGCCAGCGGGGGGGGGTTTAGCGAGCAGTACTTC. Translating it yields CASGGGFSEQYF.

The rearrangement links TRBV7-2 to TRBJ1-2; tentatively, D is TRBD1 (5 bases). From germline, CDR1 is SGHTA and CDR2 FQGNSA. Trimming took 4 bases from V and 4 from J, leaving 16 bases between them. CDR3 length equals 15 residues. CDR3: CASSSQGFLGYGYTF. The CDR3 DNA follows: TGTGCCAGCAGCTCCCAGGGATTTCTAGGCTATGGCTACACCTTC. The variable domain in full, completed from reference TRBV7-2 and TRBJ1-2, reads GAGVSQSPSNKVTEKGKDVELRCDPISGHTALYWYRQSLGQGLEFLIYFQGNSAPDKSGLPSDRFSAERTGGSVSTLTIQRTQQEDSAVYLCASSSQGFLGYGYTFGSGTRLTVV.

The V and J genes are TRBV5-1 and TRBJ2-3, with 7 bases aligning to TRBD1. V gave up 1 base and J gave up 2 bases; unmatched junction bases: 7. Germline CDR1 reads SGHRS; CDR2 reads YFSETQ. The length of the CDR3 is 16 residues. The CDR3 region is CASSLTPTGTTDTQYF. The DNA of the CDR3 is TGCGCCAGCAGCTTGACCCCGACAGGGACCACAGATACGCAGTATTTT.

The genes are TRBV30 and TRBJ2-3; 14 bases align to TRBD2. Per germline, CDR1 GTSNPN and CDR2 SVGIG (reference sequence). J gave up 2 bases and V 3 bases, and 25 bases lay outside the gene matches. CDR3 length: 23 residues. The CDR3 is CAWRLRRREPGLAGAGSTDTQYF. Here the CDR3 DNA reads TGTGCCTGGAGGCTCAGACGGCGCGAACCGGGACTAGCGGGAGCGGGTTCCACAGATACGCAGTATTTT.

The rearrangement joins TRBV4-1 to TRBJ1-1, with D unresolved. Trimming removed 5 bases at V and 0 bases at J, with 10 bases between. This CDR3 contains 14 residues. Germline CDR1 is MGHRA and CDR2 is YSYEKL. The CDR3 DNA reads as TGCGCCAGCAGCGTCCGCTCGGTGAACACTGAAGCTTTCTTT. Its protein is CASSVRSVNTEAFF.

Only a few counts were recorded for this clone. This chain uses TRBV7-3 with TRBJ2-3; the D gene could be TRBD1 or TRBD2 (6 bases each). CDR1 and CDR2 (germline): SGHTA, FQGTGA. Trimming removed 3 bases at V and 1 base at J, with 14 bases between. The CDR3 is made up of 16 amino acids. This chain's CDR3 is CASSFASGAGTDTQYF. CDR3 DNA: TGTGCCAGCAGCTTCGCTTCGGGGGCGGGCACAGATACGCAGTATTTT.

The chain couples TRBV25-1 to TRBJ1-2, with 7 positions matching TRBD1. V was pared by 3 bases and J by 2 bases, with 3 bases of the junction left unmatched. This CDR3 contains 14 residues. The V gene's germline CDR1 is MGHDK and CDR2 SYGVNS. The chain's CDR3 is CASSDSRGNYGYTF. DNA of the CDR3: TGTGCCAGCAGTGATAGCAGGGGGAACTATGGCTACACCTTC.

The chain uses TRBV5-1 and TRBJ1-3; D is unresolved. The length of the CDR3 is 15 residues. Deletions cut 5 bases from V and 4 bases from J, with 16 bases between. Germline loops: CDR1 SGHRS, CDR2 YFSETQ. Written as DNA, the CDR3 is TGCGCCAGCAGAAGGCTTGACTCGGTGGGAAACACCATATATTTT. Translating gives CASRRLDSVGNTIYF. The full variable domain, rest sourced from reference TRBV5-1 and TRBJ1-3, is KAGVTQTPRYLIKTRGQQVTLSCSPISGHRSVSWYQQTPGQGLQFLFEYFSETQRNKGNFPGRFSGRQFSNSRSEMNVSTLELGDSALYLCASRRLDSVGNTIYFGEGSWLTVV.

The chain has TRBV24-1 and TRBJ2-1, with 9 positions matching TRBD2. The CDR3 extends over 17 amino acids. The V gene's germline CDR1 is KGHDR and CDR2 SFDVKD. With 1 base clipped from V and 10 bases from J, the junction kept 13 bases outside the gene matches. This CDR3 reads CATSDFWEGLAGCEQFF. CDR3 DNA: TGTGCCACCAGTGATTTTTGGGAGGGTCTAGCGGGATGCGAGCAGTTCTTC.

This chain uses TRBV25-1 with TRBJ2-1, with TRBD1 as a possible D gene (6 bases). V was shortened by 7 bases and J by 4 bases, with 8 bases between the two germline ends. This CDR3 has 12 amino acids. Per germline, CDR1 MGHDK and CDR2 SYGVNS. CDR3: CASKGEYNEQFF. CDR3 coding DNA: TGTGCCAGCAAGGGGGAGTACAATGAGCAGTTCTTC.

The chain joins TRBV19 to TRBJ1-2, with D uncertain. In germline, CDR1 is LNHDA, CDR2 SQIVND (reference sequence). The V end was cut by 8 bases, the J end by 5 bases, with 18 bases between. The CDR3 has 14 amino acids. CDR3 nucleotides: TGTGCCAGTCAGGACCGAGATAACCCGTATGGCTACACCTTC. This gives the protein CASQDRDNPYGYTF.

V usage is TRBV27 and J usage is TRBJ1-5; a weak D match, TRBD1 (6 bases). This CDR3 region has 16 residues. The V end lost 5 bases, the J end lost 2 bases, and 16 bases lay between the germline ends. Per germline, CDR1 MNHEY and CDR2 SMNVEV (reference sequence). The CDR3 DNA reads TGTGCCAGCAGTCCCTGGACCAGGGGTGGCAATCAGCCCCAGCATTTT. This translates into CASSPWTRGGNQPQHF.

The J gene is TRBJ2-7, the V gene TRBV18, with TRBD1 matching over 9 bases. Germline V gene data show CDR1 as KGHSH and CDR2 as LQKENI. The V segment lost 8 bases and the J segment 5 bases; nucleotides outside the gene matches: 13. The CDR3 has 15 residues. This CDR3 reads CASTRTRDRDHEQYF. CDR3 DNA sequence: TGTGCCAGCACAAGGACCCGGGACAGGGACCACGAGCAGTACTTC.